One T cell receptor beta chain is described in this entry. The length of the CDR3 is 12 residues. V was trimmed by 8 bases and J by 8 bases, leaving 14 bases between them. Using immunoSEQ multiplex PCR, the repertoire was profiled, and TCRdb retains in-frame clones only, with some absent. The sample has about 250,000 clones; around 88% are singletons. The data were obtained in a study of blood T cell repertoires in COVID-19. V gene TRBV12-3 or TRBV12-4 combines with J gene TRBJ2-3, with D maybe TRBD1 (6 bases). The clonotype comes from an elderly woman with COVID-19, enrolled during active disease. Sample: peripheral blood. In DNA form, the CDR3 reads TGTGCCAGCCTTACAGGGCACGGTACGCAGTATTTT. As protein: CASLTGHGTQYF.